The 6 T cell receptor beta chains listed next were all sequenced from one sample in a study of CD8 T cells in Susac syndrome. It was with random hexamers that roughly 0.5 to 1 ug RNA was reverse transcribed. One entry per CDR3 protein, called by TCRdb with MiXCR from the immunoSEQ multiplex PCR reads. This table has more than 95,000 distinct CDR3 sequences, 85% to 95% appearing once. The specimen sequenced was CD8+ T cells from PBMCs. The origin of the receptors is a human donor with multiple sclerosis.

The CDR3: CASSQTGTGPYEQYV. The CDR3 DNA reads as TGCGCCAGCAGCCAAACCGGGACAGGGCCCTACGAGCAGTACGTC. This chain links TRBV4-1 with TRBJ2-7; 9 positions agree with TRBD1. Trimming removed 2 bases from V and 2 bases from J; junction bases left unmatched: 4. Germline CDR1 MGHRA, CDR2 YSYEKL. The CDR3 is 15 residues long.

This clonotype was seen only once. The CDR3 sequence: CASSKRQGGNQPQHF. The DNA of the CDR3 is TGTGCCAGCAGCAAGAGACAGGGTGGCAATCAGCCCCAGCATTTT. V usage is TRBV7-6 and J usage is TRBJ1-5; the match to TRBD1 covers 7 bases. The CDR3 is 15 amino acids. With 5 bases clipped from V and 2 bases from J, the junction kept 6 bases outside the gene matches. The germline V gene has CDR1 SGHVS and CDR2 FNYEAQ.

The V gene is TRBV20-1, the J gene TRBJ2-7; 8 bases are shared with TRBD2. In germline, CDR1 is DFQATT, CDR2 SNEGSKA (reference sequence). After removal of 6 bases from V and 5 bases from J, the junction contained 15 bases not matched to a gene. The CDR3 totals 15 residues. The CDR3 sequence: CSAQVPGGALDEQYF. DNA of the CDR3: TGCAGTGCACAAGTACCGGGGGGGGCTCTCGACGAGCAGTACTTC.

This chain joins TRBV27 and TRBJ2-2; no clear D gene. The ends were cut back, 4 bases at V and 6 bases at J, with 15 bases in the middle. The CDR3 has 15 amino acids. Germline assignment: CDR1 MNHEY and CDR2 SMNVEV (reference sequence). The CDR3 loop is CASSSVGPTPGELFF. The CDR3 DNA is TGTGCCAGCAGTTCCGTCGGGCCCACTCCCGGGGAGCTGTTTTTT.

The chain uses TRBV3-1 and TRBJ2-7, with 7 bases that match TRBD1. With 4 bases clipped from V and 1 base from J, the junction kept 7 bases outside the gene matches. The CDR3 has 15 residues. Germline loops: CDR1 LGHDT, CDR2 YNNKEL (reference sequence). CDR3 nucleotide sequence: TGTGCCAGCAGCCCCCAGGTGGGACAGTCCTACGAGCAGTACTTC. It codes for CASSPQVGQSYEQYF.

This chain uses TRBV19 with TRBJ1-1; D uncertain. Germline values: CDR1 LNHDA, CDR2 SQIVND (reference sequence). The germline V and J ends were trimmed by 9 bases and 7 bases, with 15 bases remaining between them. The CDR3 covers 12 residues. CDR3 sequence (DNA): TGTGCCAGCCCCTCGTCCAGCGGTGAAGCTTTCTTT. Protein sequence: CASPSSSGEAFF.